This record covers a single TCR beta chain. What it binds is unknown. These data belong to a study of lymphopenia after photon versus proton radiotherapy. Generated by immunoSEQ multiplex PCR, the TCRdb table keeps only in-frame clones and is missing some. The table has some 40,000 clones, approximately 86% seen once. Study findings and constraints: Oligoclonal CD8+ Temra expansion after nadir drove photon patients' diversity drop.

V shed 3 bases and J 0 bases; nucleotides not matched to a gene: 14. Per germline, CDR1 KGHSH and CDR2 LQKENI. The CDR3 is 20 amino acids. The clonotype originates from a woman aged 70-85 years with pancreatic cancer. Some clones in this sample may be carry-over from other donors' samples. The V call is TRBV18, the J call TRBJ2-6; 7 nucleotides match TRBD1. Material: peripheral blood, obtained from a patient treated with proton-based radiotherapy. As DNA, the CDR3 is TGTGCCAGCTCACCCTACGCTAAGGACAGGCAATTCTCTGGGGCCAACGTCCTGACTTTC. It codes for CASSPYAKDRQFSGANVLTF.